This passage covers 13 T cell receptor beta chains from one sample sequenced in a study of blood T cell repertoires in COVID-19. Using immunoSEQ multiplex PCR, the repertoire was profiled, and TCRdb retains in-frame clones only, with some absent. The sample includes some 390,000 clones, approximately 89% of them seen just once. The material sequenced was peripheral blood. These receptors were taken from a middle-aged woman with COVID-19, enrolled during active disease.

A word on this clone: One junction end disagrees with the germline gene, perhaps due to a read error. This CDR3 is also generated by other DNA sequences in the sample. J is TRBJ1-2 and V is TRBV19; D unresolved. The CDR3 contains 17 residues. From germline, CDR1 is LNHDA and CDR2 SQIVND (reference sequence). The chain's CDR3 is CASSRRGQRGSDYGYTF. Written as DNA, the CDR3 is TGTGCTAGTAGTAGACGCGGGCAACGAGGTTCTGACTATGGCTACACCTTC. Based on the CDR3 plus reference TRBV19 and TRBJ1-2, the full variable domain is DGGITQSPKYLFRKEGQNVTLSCEQNLNHDAMYWYRQDPGQGLRLIYYSQIVNDFQKGDIAEGYSVSREKKESFPLTVTSAQKNPTAFYLCASSRRGQRGSDYGYTFGSGTRLTVV.

The V call is TRBV6-2 or TRBV6-3, the J call TRBJ1-3, with D perhaps matching TRBD1 (6 bases). This CDR3 is 18 amino acids long. The V end was cut by 2 bases, the J end by 0 bases, with 17 bases between. Germline V gene lookup returns CDR1 MNHEY and CDR2 SVGEGT. The DNA for the CDR3 is TGTGCCAGCAGTTACCCAACCCGGGACACAAACTCTGGAAACACCATATATTTT. This codes for CASSYPTRDTNSGNTIYF.

Regarding this clone: This sample includes further DNA sequences coding for the same CDR3. The chain is built from TRBV18 and TRBJ1-6; 10 positions agree with TRBD1. The CDR3 runs 15 residues. The V gene end was trimmed by 3 bases and the J gene end by 7 bases; junction bases not matched to a gene: 3. The germline gives CDR1 KGHSH, CDR2 LQKENI. The DNA of the CDR3 is TGTGCCAGCTCACCGCCGGGACAGGGGAATTCACCCCTCCACTTT. It encodes CASSPPGQGNSPLHF.

The rearrangement links TRBV28 to TRBJ2-3, with 7 bases that match TRBD2. V trimming: 5 bases; J trimming: 2 bases; junction bases outside the gene matches: 10. This CDR3 spans 16 amino acids. Germline CDR1 MDHEN, CDR2 SYDVKM. The CDR3 nucleotides are TGTGCCAGCAGTCCGACAGAACTAGCGATCACAGATACGCAGTATTTT. The encoded protein is CASSPTELAITDTQYF.

In this sample, this clone turned up a few times. CDR3 in amino acids: CASSARAGGGYGYTF. The DNA of the CDR3 is TGTGCCAGCAGTGCCCGGGCCGGAGGTGGCTATGGCTACACCTTC. J is TRBJ1-2 and V is TRBV6-4; D is unclear. Per the germline V gene, CDR1 is MRHNA and CDR2 is SNTAGT. V shed 4 bases and J shed 4 bases, with 16 bases lying between them. CDR3 size: 15 residues.

The genes are TRBV7-9 and TRBJ1-1; tentative D call: TRBD1 (5 bases). Germline CDR1 SEHNR, CDR2 FQNEAQ (reference sequence). The V and J ends lost 6 bases and 0 bases respectively, with 11 bases between them. This CDR3 comprises 14 residues. The CDR3 sequence: CASRAGLLNTEAFF. The DNA of the CDR3 is TGTGCCAGCAGGGCGGGACTTTTGAACACTGAAGCTTTCTTT.

The chain recombines TRBV2 with TRBJ1-5, with 10 positions matching TRBD1. CDR1 SNHLY and CDR2 FYNNEI come from the germline V gene. The J segment lost 2 bases and the V segment lost 7 bases, leaving 8 bases of the junction unmatched. The CDR3 runs to 16 residues. The CDR3 nucleotides read TGTGCCAGCACCCGACGGGGGACAGGGGGCAATCAGCCCCAGCATTTT. It specifies CASTRRGTGGNQPQHF.

The rearrangement uses TRBV7-2 and TRBJ2-3; 7 nucleotides align to TRBD1. Germline CDR1 reads SGHTA; CDR2 reads FQGNSA. The CDR3 is 15 residues long. V lost 4 bases and J lost 0; bases outside the gene matches: 4. For the CDR3, the DNA is TGTGCCAGCAGCTATGACAGGGCTAGCACAGATACGCAGTATTTT. As protein: CASSYDRASTDTQYF.

V is TRBV4-1 and J is TRBJ2-5; TRBD2 matches at 7 bases. This CDR3 region has 18 residues. Trimming took 2 bases from V and 5 from J; bases not matched to a gene: 17. CDR1 is MGHRA and CDR2 is YSYEKL in the germline V gene. The CDR3 reads CASSQTLAGVLGWETQYF. The CDR3 DNA is TGCGCCAGCAGCCAAACCCTGGCGGGGGTCCTTGGGTGGGAGACCCAGTACTTC.

The chain joins TRBV5-6 to TRBJ1-4; D gene ambiguous. The V gene lost 0 bases and the J gene lost 5 bases, with 8 bases spanning the gap. In germline, CDR1 is SGHDT, CDR2 YYEEEE. This CDR3 region has 14 residues. The CDR3 spells CASSLAPRNEKLFF. The CDR3 DNA reads TGTGCCAGCAGCTTGGCCCCCCGGAATGAAAAACTGTTTTTT.

The genes are TRBV6-2 or TRBV6-3 and TRBJ1-5; 11 bases match TRBD1. Germline CDR1 reads MNHEY; CDR2 reads SVGEGT. The CDR3 length is 16 residues. Trimming at V came to 4 bases and at J to 1 base, leaving 3 bases not matched to a gene. CDR3 sequence (DNA): TGTGCCAGCAGTTCCGGGACAGGGGGAAGCAATCAGCCCCAGCATTTT. This codes for CASSSGTGGSNQPQHF.

The chain joins TRBV2 to TRBJ2-3; 7 positions match TRBD2. Losses at the gene ends were 6 bases for V and 2 bases for J; bases not matched to a gene: 5. The V gene's germline CDR1 is SNHLY and CDR2 FYNNEI. The CDR3 has 14 amino acids. The CDR3 DNA follows: TGTGCCAGCAGCCTCGGACTAGTCACAGATACGCAGTATTTT. Its protein is CASSLGLVTDTQYF.

This clone was found a few times. The chain combines TRBV27 with TRBJ1-2, with 8 bases identical to TRBD1. This CDR3 is 15 amino acids long. Trimming at V came to 3 bases and at J to 4 bases, leaving 7 bases not matched to a gene. Germline loops: CDR1 MNHEY, CDR2 SMNVEV (reference sequence). The CDR3 sequence is CASSFSQGALYGYTF. The CDR3 DNA sequence: TGTGCCAGCAGTTTCAGCCAGGGGGCGCTCTATGGCTACACCTTC.